This TCR beta chain was profiled in a study of type 1 regulatory T cells. Study overall: T-allo10 is a Tr1-enriched, alloantigen-specific CD4 T cell product made in vitro.

The ends lost 4 bases at V and 2 bases at J; junction bases unmatched: 8. Germline CDR1 and CDR2: SEHNR and FQNEAQ (reference sequence). The CDR3 has 16 residues. This clonotype was seen only once. What it binds is unknown. The graft donor-derived T-allo10 cells reportedly recognize host alloantigens, are anergic, and suppress alloantigen-specifically. Via MiXCR, TCRdb re-called the reads, giving one row per CDR3 protein. The table has approximately 23,000 distinct CDR3 sequences, just under 75% seen once. The J gene is TRBJ1-1, the V gene TRBV7-9, with TRBD1 identical over 9 bases. The specimen was cultured T cells, either the whole culture or a sorted T cell fraction (not recorded which). Documented subset: Tr1-enriched cell product generated in vitro against host alloantigens. The clonotype comes from a human donor in good health. CDR3 loop: CASSSVQGAQNTEAFF. The CDR3 DNA reads TGTGCCAGCAGCTCGGTACAGGGGGCACAAAACACTGAAGCTTTCTTT.